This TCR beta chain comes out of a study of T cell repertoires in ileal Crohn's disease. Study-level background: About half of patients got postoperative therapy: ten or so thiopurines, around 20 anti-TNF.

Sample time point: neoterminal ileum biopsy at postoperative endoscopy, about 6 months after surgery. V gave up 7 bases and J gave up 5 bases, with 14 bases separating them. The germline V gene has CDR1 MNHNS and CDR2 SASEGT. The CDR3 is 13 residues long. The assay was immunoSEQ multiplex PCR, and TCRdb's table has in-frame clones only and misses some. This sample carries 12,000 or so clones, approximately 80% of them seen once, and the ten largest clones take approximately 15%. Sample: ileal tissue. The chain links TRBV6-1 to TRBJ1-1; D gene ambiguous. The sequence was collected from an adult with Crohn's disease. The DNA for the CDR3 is TGTGCCAGCACGATCGGAGGGAGGACTGAAGCTTTCTTT. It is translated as CASTIGGRTEAFF.